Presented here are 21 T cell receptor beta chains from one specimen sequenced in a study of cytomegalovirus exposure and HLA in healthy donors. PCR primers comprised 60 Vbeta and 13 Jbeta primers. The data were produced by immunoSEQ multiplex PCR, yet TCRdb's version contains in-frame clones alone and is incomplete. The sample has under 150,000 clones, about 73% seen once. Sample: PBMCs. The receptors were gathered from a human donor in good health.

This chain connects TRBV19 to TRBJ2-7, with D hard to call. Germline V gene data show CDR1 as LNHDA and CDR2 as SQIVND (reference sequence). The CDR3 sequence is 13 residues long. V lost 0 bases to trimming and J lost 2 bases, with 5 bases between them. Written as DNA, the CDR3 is TGTGCCAGTAGTATAGAAAGAGCCTACGAGCAGTACTTC. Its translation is CASSIERAYEQYF.

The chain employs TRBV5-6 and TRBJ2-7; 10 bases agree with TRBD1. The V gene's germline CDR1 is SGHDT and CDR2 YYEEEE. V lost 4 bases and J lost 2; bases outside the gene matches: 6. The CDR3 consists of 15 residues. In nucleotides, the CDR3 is TGTGCCAGCAGCCGACCGGACAGGGGGGCCTACGAGCAGTACTTC. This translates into CASSRPDRGAYEQYF.

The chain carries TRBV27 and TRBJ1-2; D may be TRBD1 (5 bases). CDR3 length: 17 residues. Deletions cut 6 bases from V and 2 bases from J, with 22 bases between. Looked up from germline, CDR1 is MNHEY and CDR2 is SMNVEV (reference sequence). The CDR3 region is CASSPGAVFRGNYGYTF. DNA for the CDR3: TGTGCCAGCAGCCCTGGGGCGGTGTTTCGGGGGAACTATGGCTACACCTTC.

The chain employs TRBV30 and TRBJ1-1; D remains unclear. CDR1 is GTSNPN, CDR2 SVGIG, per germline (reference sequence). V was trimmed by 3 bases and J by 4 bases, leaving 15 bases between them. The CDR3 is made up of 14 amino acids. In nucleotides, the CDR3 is TGTGCCTGGAGGCCCGGAGGAGGGAGCACTGAAGCTTTCTTT. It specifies CAWRPGGGSTEAFF.

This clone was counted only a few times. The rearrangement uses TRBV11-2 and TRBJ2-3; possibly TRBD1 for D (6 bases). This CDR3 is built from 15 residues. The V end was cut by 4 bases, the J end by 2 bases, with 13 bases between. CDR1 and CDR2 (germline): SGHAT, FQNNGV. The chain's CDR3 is CASSSSGHNTDTQYF. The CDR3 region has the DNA TGTGCCAGCAGCTCCTCGGGACACAACACAGATACGCAGTATTTT. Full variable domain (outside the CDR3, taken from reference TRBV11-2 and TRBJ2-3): EAGVAQSPRYKIIEKRQSVAFWCNPISGHATLYWYQQILGQGPKLLIQFQNNGVVDDSQLPKDRFSAERLKGVDSTLKIQPAKLEDSAVYLCASSSSGHNTDTQYFGPGTRLTVL.

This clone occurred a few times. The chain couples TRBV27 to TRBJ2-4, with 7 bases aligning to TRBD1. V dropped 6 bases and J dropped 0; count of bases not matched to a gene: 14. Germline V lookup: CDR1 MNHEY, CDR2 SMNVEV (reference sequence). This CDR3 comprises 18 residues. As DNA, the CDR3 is TGTGCCAGCAGCCCTCTCGTGGGACAGCGCCAAGCCAAAAACATTCAGTACTTC. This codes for CASSPLVGQRQAKNIQYF.

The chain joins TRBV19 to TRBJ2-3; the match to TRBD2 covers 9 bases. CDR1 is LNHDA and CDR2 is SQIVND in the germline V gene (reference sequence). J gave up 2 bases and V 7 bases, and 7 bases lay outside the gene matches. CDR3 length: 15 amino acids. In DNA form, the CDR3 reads TGTGCCAGTAAAGCGAGCGGGGGGCCCACAGATACGCAGTATTTT. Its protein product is CASKASGGPTDTQYF.

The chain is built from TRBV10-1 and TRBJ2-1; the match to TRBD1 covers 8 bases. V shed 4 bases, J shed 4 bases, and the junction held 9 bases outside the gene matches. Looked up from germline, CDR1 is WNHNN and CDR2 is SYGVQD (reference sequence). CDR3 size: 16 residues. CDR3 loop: CASSGPDRAGYNEQFF. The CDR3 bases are TGCGCCAGCAGTGGACCGGACAGGGCGGGATACAATGAGCAGTTCTTC.

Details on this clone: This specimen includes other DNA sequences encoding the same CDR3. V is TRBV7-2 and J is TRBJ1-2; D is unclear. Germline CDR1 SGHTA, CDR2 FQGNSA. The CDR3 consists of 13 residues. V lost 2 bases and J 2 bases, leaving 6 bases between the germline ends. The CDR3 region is CASSLPVNYGYTF. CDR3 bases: TGTGCCAGCAGCTTACCTGTAAACTATGGCTACACCTTC.

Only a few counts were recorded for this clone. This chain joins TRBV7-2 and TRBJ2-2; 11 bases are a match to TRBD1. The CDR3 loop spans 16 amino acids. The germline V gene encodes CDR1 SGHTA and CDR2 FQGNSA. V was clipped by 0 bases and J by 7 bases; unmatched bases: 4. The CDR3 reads CASSLAGQGVHGELFF. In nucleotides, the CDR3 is TGTGCCAGCAGCTTAGCGGGACAGGGGGTGCACGGGGAGCTGTTTTTT.

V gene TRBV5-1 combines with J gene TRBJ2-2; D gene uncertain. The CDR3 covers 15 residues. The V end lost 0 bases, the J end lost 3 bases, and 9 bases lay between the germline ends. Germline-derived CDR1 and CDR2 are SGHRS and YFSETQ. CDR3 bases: TGCGCCAGCAGCTTGGCTCAGGTCCACACCGGGGAGCTGTTTTTT. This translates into CASSLAQVHTGELFF.

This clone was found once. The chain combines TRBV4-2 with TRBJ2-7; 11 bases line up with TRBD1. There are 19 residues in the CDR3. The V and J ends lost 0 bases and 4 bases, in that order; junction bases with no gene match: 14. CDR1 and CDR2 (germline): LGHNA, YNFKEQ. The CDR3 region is CASSQEFGGAGQGVYEQYF. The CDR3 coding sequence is TGTGCCAGCAGCCAAGAATTCGGAGGTGCGGGACAGGGGGTATACGAGCAGTACTTC.

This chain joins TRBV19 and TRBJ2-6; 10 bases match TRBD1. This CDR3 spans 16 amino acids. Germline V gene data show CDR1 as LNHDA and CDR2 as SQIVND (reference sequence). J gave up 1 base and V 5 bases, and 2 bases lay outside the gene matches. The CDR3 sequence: CASSRTGGSGANVLTF. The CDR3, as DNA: TGTGCCAGTAGTCGGACAGGGGGATCTGGGGCCAACGTCCTGACTTTC. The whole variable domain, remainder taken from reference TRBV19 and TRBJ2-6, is DGGITQSPKYLFRKEGQNVTLSCEQNLNHDAMYWYRQDPGQGLRLIYYSQIVNDFQKGDIAEGYSVSREKKESFPLTVTSAQKNPTAFYLCASSRTGGSGANVLTFGAGSRLTVL.

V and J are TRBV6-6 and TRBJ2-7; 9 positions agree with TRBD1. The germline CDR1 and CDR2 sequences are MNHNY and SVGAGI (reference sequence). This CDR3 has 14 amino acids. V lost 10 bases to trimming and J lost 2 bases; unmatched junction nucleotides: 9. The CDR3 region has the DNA TGTGCCACCACAGACGGGACAGGGCCCTACGAGCAGTACTTC. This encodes CATTDGTGPYEQYF.

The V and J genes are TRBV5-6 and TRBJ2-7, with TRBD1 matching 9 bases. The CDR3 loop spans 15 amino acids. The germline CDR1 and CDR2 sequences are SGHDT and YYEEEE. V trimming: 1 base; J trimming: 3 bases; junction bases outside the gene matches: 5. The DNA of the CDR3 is TGTGCCAGCAGCTTGCTCGGGACAGGGAGCTACGAGCAGTACTTC. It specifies CASSLLGTGSYEQYF.

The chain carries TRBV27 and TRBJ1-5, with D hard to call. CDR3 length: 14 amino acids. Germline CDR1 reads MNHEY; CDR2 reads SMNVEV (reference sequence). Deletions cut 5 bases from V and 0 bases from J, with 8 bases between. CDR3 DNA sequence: TGTGCCAGCAGTCCCAAATCTAGCAATCAGCCCCAGCATTTT. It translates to CASSPKSSNQPQHF.

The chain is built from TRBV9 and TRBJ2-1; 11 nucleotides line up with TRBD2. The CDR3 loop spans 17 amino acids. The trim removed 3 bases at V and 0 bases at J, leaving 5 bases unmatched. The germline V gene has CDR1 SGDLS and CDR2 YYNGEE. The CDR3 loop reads CASSGYGLAGSYNEQFF. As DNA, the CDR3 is TGTGCCAGCAGCGGATACGGACTAGCGGGCTCCTACAATGAGCAGTTCTTC.

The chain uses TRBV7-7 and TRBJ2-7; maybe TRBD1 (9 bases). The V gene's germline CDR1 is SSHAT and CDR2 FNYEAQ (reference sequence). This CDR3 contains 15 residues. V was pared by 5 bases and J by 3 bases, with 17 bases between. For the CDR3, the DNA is TGTGCCAGCAGCCGGGGGACAGGGACTAGCTACGAGCAGTACTTC. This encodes CASSRGTGTSYEQYF.

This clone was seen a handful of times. Written as DNA, the CDR3 is TGTGCCAGCAGTGGGACTGGGAGGGGCTATCAGCCCCAGCATTTT. Its protein product is CASSGTGRGYQPQHF. V is TRBV2 and J is TRBJ1-5, with D possibly being TRBD1 (5 bases). The V gene's germline CDR1 is SNHLY and CDR2 FYNNEI. This CDR3 region has 15 residues. With 4 bases removed from V and 5 bases from J, the gap between germline ends came to 15 bases.

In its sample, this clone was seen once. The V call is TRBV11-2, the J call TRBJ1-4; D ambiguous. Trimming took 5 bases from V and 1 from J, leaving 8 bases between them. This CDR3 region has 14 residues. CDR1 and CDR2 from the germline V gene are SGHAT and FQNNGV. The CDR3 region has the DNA TGTGCCAGCAGCCAGGTGAAAACTAATGAAAAACTGTTTTTT. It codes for CASSQVKTNEKLFF.

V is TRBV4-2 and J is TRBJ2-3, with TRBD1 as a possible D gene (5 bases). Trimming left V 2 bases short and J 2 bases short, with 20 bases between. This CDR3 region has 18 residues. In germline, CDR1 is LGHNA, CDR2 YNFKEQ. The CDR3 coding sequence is TGTGCCAGCAGCCAAAGGGGTTTCAGTGGCGGTTCCACAGATACGCAGTATTTT. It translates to CASSQRGFSGGSTDTQYF.